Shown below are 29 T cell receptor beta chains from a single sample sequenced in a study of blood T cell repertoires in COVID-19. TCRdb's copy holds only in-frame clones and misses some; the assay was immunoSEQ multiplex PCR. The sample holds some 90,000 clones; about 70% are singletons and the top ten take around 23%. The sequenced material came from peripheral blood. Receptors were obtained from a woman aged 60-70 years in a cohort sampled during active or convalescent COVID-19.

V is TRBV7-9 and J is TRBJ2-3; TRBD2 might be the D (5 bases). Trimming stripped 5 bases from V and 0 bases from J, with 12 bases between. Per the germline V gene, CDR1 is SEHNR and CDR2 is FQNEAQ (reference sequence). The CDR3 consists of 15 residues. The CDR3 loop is CASSPSGISTDTQYF. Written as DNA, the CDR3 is TGTGCCAGCAGCCCGTCGGGGATAAGCACAGATACGCAGTATTTT.

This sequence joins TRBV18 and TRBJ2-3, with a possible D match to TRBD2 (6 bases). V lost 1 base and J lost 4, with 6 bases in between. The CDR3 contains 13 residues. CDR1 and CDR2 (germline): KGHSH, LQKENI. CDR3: CASSPRGADTQYF. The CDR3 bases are TGTGCCAGCTCACCACGGGGGGCAGATACGCAGTATTTT.

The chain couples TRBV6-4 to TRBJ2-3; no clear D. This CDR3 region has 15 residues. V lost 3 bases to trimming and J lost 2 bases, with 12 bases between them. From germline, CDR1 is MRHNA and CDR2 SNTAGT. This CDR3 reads CASSELAVPTDTQYF. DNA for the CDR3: TGTGCCAGCAGTGAATTGGCAGTCCCCACAGATACGCAGTATTTT.

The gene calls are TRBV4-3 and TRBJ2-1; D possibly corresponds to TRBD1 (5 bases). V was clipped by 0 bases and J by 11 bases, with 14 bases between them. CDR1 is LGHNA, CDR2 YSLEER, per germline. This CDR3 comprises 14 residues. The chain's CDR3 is CASSQDHSQGKQFF. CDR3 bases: TGCGCCAGCAGCCAAGACCATAGCCAGGGTAAGCAGTTCTTC.

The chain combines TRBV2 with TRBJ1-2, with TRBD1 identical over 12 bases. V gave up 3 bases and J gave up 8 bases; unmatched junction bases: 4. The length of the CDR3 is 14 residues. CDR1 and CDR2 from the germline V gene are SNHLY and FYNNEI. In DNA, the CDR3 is TGTGCCAGCAGTGAGGGACAGGGGGCGGTCGGCTACACCTTC. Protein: CASSEGQGAVGYTF. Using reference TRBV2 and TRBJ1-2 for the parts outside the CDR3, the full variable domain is EPEVTQTPSHQVTQMGQEVILRCVPISNHLYFYWYRQILGQKVEFLVSFYNNEISEKSEIFDDQFSVERPDGSNFTLKIRSTKLEDSAMYFCASSEGQGAVGYTFGSGTRLTVV.

The CDR3 DNA follows: TGTGCCAGCAGCCCCCGCGGTAGTCACACCTACGAGCAGTACTTC. Translation gives CASSPRGSHTYEQYF. This rearrangement joins TRBV6-2 or TRBV6-3 to TRBJ2-7; D call uncertain. Germline loops: CDR1 MNHEY, CDR2 SVGEGT. CDR3 size: 15 residues. Trimming took off 6 bases at V and 2 bases at J, with 17 bases between the two ends.

CDR3 sequence: CASSPRDSFGTEAFF. The CDR3 DNA reads as TGTGCCAGCTCACCCCGGGACAGCTTCGGCACTGAAGCTTTCTTT. This chain links TRBV18 with TRBJ1-1; 7 nucleotides agree with TRBD1. The CDR3 spans 15 residues. V gave up 3 bases and J gave up 4 bases; unmatched junction bases: 8. The germline gives CDR1 KGHSH, CDR2 LQKENI.

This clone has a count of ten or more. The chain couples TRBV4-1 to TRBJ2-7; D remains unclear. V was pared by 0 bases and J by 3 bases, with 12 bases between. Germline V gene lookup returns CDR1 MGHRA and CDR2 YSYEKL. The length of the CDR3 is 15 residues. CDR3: CASSQDTDFSYEQYF. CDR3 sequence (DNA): TGCGCCAGCAGCCAAGATACAGATTTCAGCTACGAGCAGTACTTC.

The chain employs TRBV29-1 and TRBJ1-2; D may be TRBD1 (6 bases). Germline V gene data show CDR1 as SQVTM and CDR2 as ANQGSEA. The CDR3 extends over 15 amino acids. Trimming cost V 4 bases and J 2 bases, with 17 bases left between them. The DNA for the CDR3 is TGCAGCGTTGGCGAACAGGGAAACCCAAACTATGGCTACACCTTC. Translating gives CSVGEQGNPNYGYTF.

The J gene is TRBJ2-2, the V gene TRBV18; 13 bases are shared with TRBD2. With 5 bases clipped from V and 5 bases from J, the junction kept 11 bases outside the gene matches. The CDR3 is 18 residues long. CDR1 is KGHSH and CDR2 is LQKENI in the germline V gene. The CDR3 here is CASSSGLAGASGTGELFF. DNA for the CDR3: TGTGCCAGCTCATCTGGACTAGCGGGGGCCTCCGGAACCGGGGAGCTGTTTTTT.

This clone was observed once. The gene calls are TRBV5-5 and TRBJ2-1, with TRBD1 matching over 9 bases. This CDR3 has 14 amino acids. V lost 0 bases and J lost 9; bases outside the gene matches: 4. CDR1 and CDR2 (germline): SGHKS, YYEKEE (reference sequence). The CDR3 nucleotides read TGTGCCAGCAGCTTGGGGACAGGGGTTTTTGAGCAGTTCTTC. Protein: CASSLGTGVFEQFF.

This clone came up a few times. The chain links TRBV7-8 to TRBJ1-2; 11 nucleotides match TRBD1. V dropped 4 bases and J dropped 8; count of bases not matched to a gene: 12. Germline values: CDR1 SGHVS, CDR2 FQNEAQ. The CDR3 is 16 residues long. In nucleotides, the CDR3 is TGTGCCAGCAGCTCTTCCCGGGACAGGGGGTCTCGAGGCTACACCTTC. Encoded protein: CASSSSRDRGSRGYTF. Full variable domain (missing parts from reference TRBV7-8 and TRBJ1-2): GAGVSQSPRYKVAKRGQDVALRCDPISGHVSLFWYQQALGQGPEFLTYFQNEAQLDKSGLPSDRFFAERPEGSVSTLKIQRTQQEDSAVYLCASSSSRDRGSRGYTFGSGTRLTVV.

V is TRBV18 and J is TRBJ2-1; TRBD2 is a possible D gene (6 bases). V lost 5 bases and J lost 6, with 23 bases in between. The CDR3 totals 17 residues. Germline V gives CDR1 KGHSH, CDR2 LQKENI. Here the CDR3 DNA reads TGTGCCAGCTCAGGGGACTTACTCGGGACTTCGGGCAATGAGCAGTTCTTC. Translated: CASSGDLLGTSGNEQFF.

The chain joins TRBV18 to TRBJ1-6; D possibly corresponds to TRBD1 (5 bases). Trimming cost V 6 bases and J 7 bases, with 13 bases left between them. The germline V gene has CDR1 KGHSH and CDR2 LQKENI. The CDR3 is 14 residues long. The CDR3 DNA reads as TGTGCCAGCTCCGACTGGGGGGAGAATTCACCCCTCCACTTT. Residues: CASSDWGENSPLHF.

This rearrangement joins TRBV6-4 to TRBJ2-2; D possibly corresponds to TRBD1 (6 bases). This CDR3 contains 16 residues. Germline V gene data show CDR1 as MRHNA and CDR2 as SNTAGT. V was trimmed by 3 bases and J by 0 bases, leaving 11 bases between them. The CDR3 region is CASSERGRANTGELFF. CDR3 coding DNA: TGTGCCAGCAGTGAAAGGGGGAGAGCGAACACCGGGGAGCTGTTTTTT.

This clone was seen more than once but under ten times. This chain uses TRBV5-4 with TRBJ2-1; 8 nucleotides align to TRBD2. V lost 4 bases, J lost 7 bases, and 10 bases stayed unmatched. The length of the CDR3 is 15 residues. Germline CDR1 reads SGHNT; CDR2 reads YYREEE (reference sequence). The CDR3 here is CASSLGGALGNEQFF. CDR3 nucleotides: TGTGCCAGCAGCCTCGGGGGGGCCTTGGGGAATGAGCAGTTCTTC.

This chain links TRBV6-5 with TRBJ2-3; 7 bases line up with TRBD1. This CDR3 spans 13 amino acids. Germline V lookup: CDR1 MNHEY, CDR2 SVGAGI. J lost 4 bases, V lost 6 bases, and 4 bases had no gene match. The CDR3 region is CASRDRAPDTQYF. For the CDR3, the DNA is TGTGCCAGCAGAGACAGGGCCCCAGATACGCAGTATTTT.

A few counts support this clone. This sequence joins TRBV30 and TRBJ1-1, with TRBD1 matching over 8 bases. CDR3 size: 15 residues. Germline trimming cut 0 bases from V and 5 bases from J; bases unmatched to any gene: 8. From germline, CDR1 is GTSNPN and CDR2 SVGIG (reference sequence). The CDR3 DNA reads TGTGCCTGGAGTGTACATCAGGGGGCAGTAACTGAAGCTTTCTTT. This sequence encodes CAWSVHQGAVTEAFF. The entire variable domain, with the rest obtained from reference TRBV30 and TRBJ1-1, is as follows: SQTIHQWPATLVQPVGSPLSLECTVEGTSNPNLYWYRQAAGRGLQLLFYSVGIGQISSEVPQNLSASRPQDRQFILSSKKLLLSDSGFYLCAWSVHQGAVTEAFFGQGTRLTVV.

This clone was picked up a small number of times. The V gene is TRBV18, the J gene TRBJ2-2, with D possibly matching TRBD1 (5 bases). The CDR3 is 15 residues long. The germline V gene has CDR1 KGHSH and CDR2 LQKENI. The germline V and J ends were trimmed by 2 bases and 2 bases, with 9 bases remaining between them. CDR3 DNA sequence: TGTGCCAGCTCACCAGGGGCAGTAAACACCGGGGAGCTGTTTTTT. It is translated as CASSPGAVNTGELFF.

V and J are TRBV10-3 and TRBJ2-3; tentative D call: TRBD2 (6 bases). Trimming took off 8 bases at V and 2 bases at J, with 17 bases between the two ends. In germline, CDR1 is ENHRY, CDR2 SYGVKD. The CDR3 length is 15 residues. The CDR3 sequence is CAISPLAQFTDTQYF. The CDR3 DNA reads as TGTGCCATCTCTCCCCTAGCGCAATTCACAGATACGCAGTATTTT.

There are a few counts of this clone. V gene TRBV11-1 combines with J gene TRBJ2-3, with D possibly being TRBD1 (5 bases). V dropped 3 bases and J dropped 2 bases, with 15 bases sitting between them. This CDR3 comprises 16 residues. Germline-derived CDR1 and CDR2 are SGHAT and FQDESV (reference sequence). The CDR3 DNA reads TGTGCCAGCAGCTTGATCGGACACGAGTACACAGATACGCAGTATTTT. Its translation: CASSLIGHEYTDTQYF.

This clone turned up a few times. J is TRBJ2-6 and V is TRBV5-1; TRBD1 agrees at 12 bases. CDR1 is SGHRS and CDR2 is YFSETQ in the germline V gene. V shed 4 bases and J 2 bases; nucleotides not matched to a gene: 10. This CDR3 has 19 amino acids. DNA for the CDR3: TGCGCCAGCAGCATAAAACCGGGACAGGGGGCCGCTGGGGCCAACGTCCTGACTTTC. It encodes CASSIKPGQGAAGANVLTF. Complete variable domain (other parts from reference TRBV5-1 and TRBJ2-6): KAGVTQTPRYLIKTRGQQVTLSCSPISGHRSVSWYQQTPGQGLQFLFEYFSETQRNKGNFPGRFSGRQFSNSRSEMNVSTLELGDSALYLCASSIKPGQGAAGANVLTFGAGSRLTVL.

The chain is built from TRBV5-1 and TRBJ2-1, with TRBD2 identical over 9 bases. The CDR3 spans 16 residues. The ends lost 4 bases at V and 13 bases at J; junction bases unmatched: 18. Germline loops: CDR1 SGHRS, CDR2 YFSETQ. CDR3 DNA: TGCGCCAGCAGCCCCAGGGGGGCGGGGGGGGCGACGGGACAGTTCTTC. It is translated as CASSPRGAGGATGQFF.

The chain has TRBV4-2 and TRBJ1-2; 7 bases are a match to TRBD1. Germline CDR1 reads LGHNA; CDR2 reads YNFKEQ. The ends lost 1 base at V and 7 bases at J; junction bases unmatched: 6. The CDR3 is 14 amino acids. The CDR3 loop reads CASSQGYRGRGYTF. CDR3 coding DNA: TGTGCCAGCAGCCAAGGGTACAGGGGCCGTGGCTACACCTTC.

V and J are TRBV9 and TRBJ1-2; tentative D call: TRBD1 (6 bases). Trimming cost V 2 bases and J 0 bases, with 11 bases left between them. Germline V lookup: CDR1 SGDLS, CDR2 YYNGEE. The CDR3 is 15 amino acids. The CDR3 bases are TGTGCCAGCAGCGTTGAAGACAGGCCTAACTATGGCTACACCTTC. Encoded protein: CASSVEDRPNYGYTF.

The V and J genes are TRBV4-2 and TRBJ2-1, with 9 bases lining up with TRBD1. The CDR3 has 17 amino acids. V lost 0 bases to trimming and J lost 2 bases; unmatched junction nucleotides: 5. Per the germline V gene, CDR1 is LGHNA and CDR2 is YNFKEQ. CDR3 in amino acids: CASSQEETGGAYNEQFF. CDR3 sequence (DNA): TGTGCCAGCAGCCAAGAGGAAACAGGGGGCGCCTACAATGAGCAGTTCTTC.

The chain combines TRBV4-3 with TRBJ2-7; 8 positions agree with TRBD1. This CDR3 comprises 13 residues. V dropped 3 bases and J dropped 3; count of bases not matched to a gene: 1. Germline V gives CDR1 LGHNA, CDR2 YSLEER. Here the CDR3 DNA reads TGCGCCAGCAGCCATGGACAGGGCTACGAGCAGTACTTC. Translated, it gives CASSHGQGYEQYF.

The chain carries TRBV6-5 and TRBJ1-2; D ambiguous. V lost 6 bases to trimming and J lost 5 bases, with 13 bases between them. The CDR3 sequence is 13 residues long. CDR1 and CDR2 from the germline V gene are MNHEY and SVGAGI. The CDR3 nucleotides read TGTGCCAGCAGCCCCCGAGGACTGTATGGCTACACCTTC. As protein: CASSPRGLYGYTF.

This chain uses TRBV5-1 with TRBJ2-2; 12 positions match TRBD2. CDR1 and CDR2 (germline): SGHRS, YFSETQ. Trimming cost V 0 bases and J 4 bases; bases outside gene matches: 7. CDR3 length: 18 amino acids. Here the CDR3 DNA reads TGCGCCAGCAGCTTGGCCCCTAGCGGGGGGGGTTCCACCGGGGAGCTGTTTTTT. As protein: CASSLAPSGGGSTGELFF.